The 20 T cell receptor beta chains reported below all come from one sample, sequenced in a study of CD4 and CD8 cells across lung adenocarcinoma regions. TCRdb re-derived calls from the PCR reads in MiXCR, one entry per CDR3 protein. Here the sample spans roughly 3,500 distinct CDR3 sequences, around three fifths being singletons. The sample taken for sequencing was CD4+ T cells from the margin of a lung tumor. Source of these receptors: a male donor with lung adenocarcinoma. The CD4 and CD8 labels of this study may be unreliable.

This clonotype is a singleton in its sample. V is TRBV11-2 and J is TRBJ1-3; no clear D. The germline gives CDR1 SGHAT, CDR2 FQNNGV. Between the trimmed V and J ends, which lost 5 bases and 0 bases, there was a span of 11 bases. The CDR3 consists of 15 residues. CDR3 region: CASSPRTDSGNTIYF. The CDR3 region has the DNA TGTGCCAGCAGCCCAAGGACGGACTCTGGAAACACCATATATTTT.

By sample share, this clonotype is medium-sized. The DNA for the CDR3 is TGTGCCAGCAGTGAAGAAACTGTTAGTTGGGATGAGCAGTTCTTC. It yields the protein CASSEETVSWDEQFF. J is TRBJ2-1 and V is TRBV6-1; D gene uncertain. Trimming removed 1 base from V and 8 bases from J, with 15 bases in between. Germline assignment: CDR1 MNHNS and CDR2 SASEGT. The CDR3 has 15 residues.

This chain joins TRBV6-1 and TRBJ2-5; D possibly corresponds to TRBD1 (5 bases). The J call may be mistaken, given a closer DNA end match to TRBJ2-4. There are 16 residues in the CDR3. Germline-derived CDR1 and CDR2 are MNHNS and SASEGT. CDR3 region: CASRGPGGGDQDIQYF. Here the CDR3 DNA reads TGTGCCAGCAGGGGGCCCGGCGGCGGTGACCAAGACATTCAGTACTTC.

The chain's CDR3 is CASSPSGTGELFF. Written as DNA, the CDR3 is TGTGCCAGCAGCCCGAGCGGCACCGGGGAGCTGTTTTTT. The chain uses TRBV11-2 and TRBJ2-2, with D possibly TRBD2 on 5 matching bases. The ends were cut back, 5 bases at V and 4 bases at J, with 8 bases in the middle. CDR1 and CDR2 from the germline V gene are SGHAT and FQNNGV. The length of the CDR3 is 13 residues.

The chain joins TRBV12-3 or TRBV12-4 to TRBJ2-3; 9 nucleotides align to TRBD2. The length of the CDR3 is 18 residues. V lost 4 bases, J lost 4 bases, and 15 bases stayed unmatched. The CDR3 here is CASSSGGRGGLRADTQYF. The CDR3 DNA reads as TGTGCCAGCAGTTCGGGGGGGCGGGGGGGCCTAAGGGCAGATACGCAGTATTTT.

V and J are TRBV12-3 or TRBV12-4 and TRBJ2-5, with D hard to call. V was clipped by 2 bases and J by 2 bases, with 9 bases between them. The CDR3 contains 14 residues. In DNA form, the CDR3 reads TGTGCCAGCAGTTTACAGGAGACACAAGAGACCCAGTACTTC. This encodes CASSLQETQETQYF.

This clonotype was observed a few times. The chain combines TRBV7-2 with TRBJ2-1; 7 bases map to TRBD2. In germline, CDR1 is SGHTA, CDR2 FQGNSA. This CDR3 contains 15 residues. V lost 3 bases and J lost 4; bases outside the gene matches: 6. The CDR3 DNA follows: TGTGCCAGCAGCTTGGGGGACTATAGGTACAATGAGCAGTTCTTC. The encoded protein is CASSLGDYRYNEQFF.

This chain links TRBV11-3 with TRBJ2-1; D uncertain. The germline V gene encodes CDR1 SGHNT and CDR2 YENEEA. With 4 bases removed from V and 12 bases from J, the gap between germline ends came to 13 bases. There are 12 residues in the CDR3. CDR3 nucleotide sequence: TGTGCCAGCAGCTATGGTAATGGTGTGCAGTTCTTC. It encodes CASSYGNGVQFF.

The chain couples TRBV7-2 to TRBJ2-7; TRBD2 matches at 14 bases. Germline V gene data show CDR1 as SGHTA and CDR2 as FQGNSA. With 4 bases clipped from V and 0 bases from J, the junction kept 5 bases outside the gene matches. The CDR3 extends over 17 amino acids. CDR3 region: CASSSGTSGSRSYEQYF. In nucleotides, the CDR3 is TGTGCCAGCAGCTCAGGGACTAGCGGGAGTCGCTCCTACGAGCAGTACTTC.

The chain uses TRBV11-2 and TRBJ2-7, with 10 nucleotides matching TRBD2. The J call may not be correct, given that the DNA end is closer to TRBJ2-5. CDR3 length equals 17 residues. Germline V gene lookup returns CDR1 SGHAT and CDR2 FQNNGV. The CDR3 region has the DNA TGTGCCAGCAGCTTAGATCGAGCGGGAGGGGAGCGAGAGACCCAGTACTTC. It specifies CASSLDRAGGERETQYF.

By share, this clonotype ranks as large. The chain joins TRBV25-1 to TRBJ2-1; 12 nucleotides match TRBD2. Near its end, the DNA agrees better with TRBJ2-7, so the J call may be wrong. The CDR3 loop spans 13 amino acids. Germline-derived CDR1 and CDR2 are MGHDK and SYGVNS. CDR3 amino acids: CARMTGTSGEQYF. The CDR3, as DNA: TGTGCCAGGATGACAGGGACTAGCGGGGAGCAGTACTTC.

The chain is built from TRBV4-1 and TRBJ2-5, with D maybe TRBD2 (5 bases). The CDR3 contains 18 residues. Germline-derived CDR1 and CDR2 are MGHRA and YSYEKL. Deletions cut 4 bases from V and 2 bases from J, with 23 bases between. CDR3 in DNA: TGCGCCAGCAGCCTGGAGGCCCTTACGGTCAGGTCTCAAGAGACCCAGTACTTC. Translation: CASSLEALTVRSQETQYF.

V gene TRBV10-1 combines with J gene TRBJ2-1, with 7 bases lining up with TRBD1. Germline assignment: CDR1 WNHNN and CDR2 SYGVQD (reference sequence). J gave up 7 bases and V 1 base, and 7 bases lay outside the gene matches. The CDR3 is made up of 15 amino acids. The CDR3 coding sequence is TGCGCCAGCAGTGAGTTGCGACAGGGACGTAATGAGCAGTTCTTC. The encoded protein is CASSELRQGRNEQFF.

The chain is built from TRBV12-3 or TRBV12-4 and TRBJ2-5, with D tentatively TRBD1 (6 bases). V lost 5 bases and J 3 bases, leaving 16 bases between the germline ends. The CDR3 is made up of 15 amino acids. The CDR3 region is CASSPFGTPEETQYF. In DNA form, the CDR3 reads TGTGCCAGCAGTCCGTTCGGGACACCTGAAGAGACCCAGTACTTC.

This clonotype has a single count. The genes are TRBV7-2 and TRBJ2-1; no firm D call. V was pared by 1 base and J by 8 bases, with 12 bases between. CDR1 SGHTA and CDR2 FQGNSA come from the germline V gene. The CDR3 covers 14 residues. The chain's CDR3 is CASSLGSVVYEQFF. DNA for the CDR3: TGTGCCAGCAGCTTAGGCTCGGTAGTCTATGAGCAGTTCTTC.

V usage is TRBV6-5 and J usage is TRBJ2-1; the D call may be TRBD1 or TRBD2 (6 bases each). The end of the DNA is better explained by TRBJ2-7, so the J call may be wrong. The CDR3 runs 15 residues. Germline assignment: CDR1 MNHEY and CDR2 SVGAGI. The CDR3: CASSLHRDLGYEQYF. CDR3 DNA sequence: TGTGCCAGCAGTTTACACAGGGACTTGGGGTACGAGCAGTACTTC.

The chain has TRBV6-1 and TRBJ2-5, with a possible D match to TRBD2 (5 bases). Trimming cost V 4 bases and J 1 base, with 7 bases left between them. The V gene's germline CDR1 is MNHNS and CDR2 SASEGT. The CDR3 contains 13 residues. In nucleotides, the CDR3 is TGTGCCAGCAGTGCAACTAGCCAAGAGACCCAGTACTTC. It codes for CASSATSQETQYF.

The J gene is TRBJ2-1, the V gene TRBV6-1; D unresolved. V shed 1 base and J shed 6 bases, with 10 bases lying between them. This CDR3 region has 14 residues. The V gene's germline CDR1 is MNHNS and CDR2 SASEGT. CDR3 nucleotides: TGTGCCAGCAGTGAAGGATGGGCCCTCAATGAGCAGTTCTTC. Protein product: CASSEGWALNEQFF.

The genes are TRBV6-1 and TRBJ2-3; tentatively, D is TRBD1 (5 bases). The CDR3 contains 14 residues. Trimming left V 2 bases short and J 2 bases short, with 8 bases between. Germline V CDR1 and CDR2: MNHNS, SASEGT. The DNA for the CDR3 is TGTGCCAGCAGTGAAAGGGGAATCACAGATACGCAGTATTTT. It yields the protein CASSERGITDTQYF.

As to this clonotype: Given a much more abundant clone one base away, this may be a read error. The chain is built from TRBV6-1 and TRBJ1-4; tentative D call: TRBD1 (6 bases). The CDR3 length is 15 residues. The V gene's germline CDR1 is MNHNS and CDR2 SASEGT. V shed 7 bases and J shed 3 bases, with 15 bases lying between them. The CDR3 loop reads CASTQQGRSNEKLFF. The CDR3 DNA follows: TGTGCCAGCACCCAACAGGGCCGATCTAATGAAAAACTGTTTTTT.